This TCR beta chain was found in a study of cytotoxic CD8 clonotypes in ibrutinib-treated CLL. The CDR3 spans 12 residues. V shed 3 bases, J shed 11 bases, and the junction held 3 bases outside the gene matches. CDR1 and CDR2 from the germline V gene are GTSNPN and SVGIG (reference sequence). Targeted sequencing depth ranged from 1 in 200,000 to 1 in 1 million T cells. Profiled with immunoSEQ multiplex PCR; TCRdb holds only in-frame clones, not every one. The sample contains approximately 47,000 clones, 65% of which appear only once. The sequencing here drew on PBMCs, taken after 24 months of ibrutinib treatment. The source is a human donor with chronic lymphocytic leukemia. The chain carries TRBV30 and TRBJ2-1, with 11 bases identical to TRBD2. The CDR3 is CAWRPTSGKQFF. In DNA form, the CDR3 reads TGTGCCTGGAGGCCGACTAGCGGGAAGCAGTTCTTC. Complete variable domain (other parts from reference TRBV30 and TRBJ2-1): SQTIHQWPATLVQPVGSPLSLECTVEGTSNPNLYWYRQAAGRGLQLLFYSVGIGQISSEVPQNLSASRPQDRQFILSSKKLLLSDSGFYLCAWRPTSGKQFFGPGTRLTVL.